The TCR beta chain described here comes from a study of blood T cell repertoires in COVID-19. Study details: The analysed material was cDNA or gDNA that came from T cells, B-cell-depleted T cells, or PBMCs.

Profiling relied on immunoSEQ multiplex PCR, and the TCRdb table lists in-frame clones only, not all of them. Among roughly 110,000 clones listed, 85% were seen once. Trimming removed 8 bases at V and 4 bases at J, with 12 bases between. CDR3 size: 13 residues. The germline V gene encodes CDR1 SGHTA and CDR2 FQGNSA. The receptor's source is a human donor in a cohort sampled during active COVID-19. The sample consisted of peripheral blood. The chain carries TRBV7-2 and TRBJ1-3, with unresolved D. CDR3 DNA: TGTGCCAGCGGCTACACAGCCGGAAACACCATATATTTT. Protein product: CASGYTAGNTIYF.